Sequencing of this T cell receptor (beta chain) was carried out in a study of beta chain features in type 1 diabetes. This CDR3 comprises 12 residues. This clone was seen a handful of times. TCRB transcripts that were expressed got sequenced, as all of the isolated RNA had been reverse transcribed. Using immunoSEQ multiplex PCR, the repertoire was profiled, and TCRdb retains in-frame clones only, with some absent. The sample carries about 350,000 clones, 15% to 20% recorded once. Sequencing was done on a sample of naive CD4+ T cells from blood. This TCR came from a woman between 18 and 30 years old in good health. The V gene is TRBV21-1, the J gene TRBJ1-5. TRBV21-1 is noted as a pseudogene. The CDR3: CASSRGNQPQHF. Here the CDR3 DNA reads TGTGCCAGCAGCAGAGGGAATCAGCCCCAGCATTTT.